A single sample is the source of the 8 T cell receptor beta chains below, sequenced in a study of cytomegalovirus exposure and HLA in healthy donors. The PCR ran on 60 Vbeta and 13 Jbeta primers. The table came from immunoSEQ multiplex PCR; TCRdb's copy has only in-frame clones and leaves some out. The sample holds about 110,000 clones; roughly 73% are singletons and the top ten take 2% to 3%. Input material: PBMCs. The receptors stem from a man aged 40-49 years in good health and CMV-seronegative.

J is TRBJ1-6 and V is TRBV27, with 8 bases identical to TRBD1. This CDR3 region has 15 residues. The germline gives CDR1 MNHEY, CDR2 SMNVEV (reference sequence). The junction had 12 bases not matched to a gene; V was cut back by 7 bases and J by 10 bases. The CDR3 is CASTARQGKRSPLHF. DNA for the CDR3: TGTGCCAGCACTGCCCGACAGGGGAAGAGGTCACCCCTCCACTTT.

This clone is deemed medium-sized. The chain combines TRBV6-1 with TRBJ1-5; maybe TRBD1 (6 bases). CDR1 and CDR2 from the germline V gene are MNHNS and SASEGT. The ends were cut back, 2 bases at V and 7 bases at J, with 15 bases in the middle. The CDR3 spans 15 residues. CDR3 protein: CASSELYRVGQPQHF. The CDR3 coding sequence is TGTGCCAGCAGTGAATTGTACAGGGTTGGGCAGCCCCAGCATTTT.

This clone was seen only a few times. V and J are TRBV29-1 and TRBJ1-2, with 10 nucleotides matching TRBD1. Germline V CDR1 and CDR2: SQVTM, ANQGSEA. The CDR3 has 14 amino acids. The V and J ends lost 3 bases and 8 bases, in that order; junction bases with no gene match: 9. CDR3 in amino acids: CSVDRGQGGEGYTF. The CDR3 nucleotides are TGCAGCGTTGATCGCGGACAGGGGGGAGAAGGCTACACCTTC.

The V call is TRBV7-2, the J call TRBJ1-2; TRBD1 matches 8 bases. Losses at the gene ends were 4 bases for V and 8 bases for J; bases not matched to a gene: 9. The CDR3 extends over 14 amino acids. Germline V gene sequence: CDR1 SGHTA, CDR2 FQGNSA. The DNA of the CDR3 is TGTGCCAGCAGCTCCAGACCCGCAGGGGGCGGCTACACCTTC. It specifies CASSSRPAGGGYTF.

CDR3 nucleotides: TGCAGCGTGACACCCGGGACAGCCAACTATGGCTACACCTTC. Its protein is CSVTPGTANYGYTF. V is TRBV29-1 and J is TRBJ1-2; the match to TRBD1 covers 7 bases. The CDR3 extends over 14 amino acids. Germline V gene data show CDR1 as SQVTM and CDR2 as ANQGSEA. V shed 6 bases and J 2 bases; nucleotides not matched to a gene: 9.

V gene TRBV6-5 combines with J gene TRBJ2-1; tentatively, D is TRBD1 (5 bases). Deletions cut 0 bases from V and 9 bases from J, with 12 bases between. Germline CDR1 is MNHEY and CDR2 is SVGAGI. This CDR3 contains 14 residues. The CDR3 coding sequence is TGTGCCAGCAGTTACTCGAAGGGGAAGTCTGAGCAGTTCTTC. Protein: CASSYSKGKSEQFF.

The chain has TRBV5-1 and TRBJ2-3; TRBD2 matches at 11 bases. V lost 4 bases, J lost 6 bases, and 10 bases stayed unmatched. The CDR3 consists of 16 residues. The germline gives CDR1 SGHRS, CDR2 YFSETQ. The CDR3 coding sequence is TGCGCCAGCAGCGACCTAGCGGGGGGCTCGGGGGATACGCAGTATTTT. Amino acid sequence: CASSDLAGGSGDTQYF.

This sequence joins TRBV2 and TRBJ1-1; perhaps TRBD1 as D (6 bases). CDR3 length: 13 residues. V was shortened by 6 bases and J by 2 bases, with 10 bases between the two germline ends. Germline V gives CDR1 SNHLY, CDR2 FYNNEI. CDR3 loop: CASSGQTNTEAFF. In DNA, the CDR3 is TGTGCCAGCAGCGGACAGACTAACACTGAAGCTTTCTTT. The full variable domain, completed using reference TRBV2 and TRBJ1-1, is EPEVTQTPSHQVTQMGQEVILRCVPISNHLYFYWYRQILGQKVEFLVSFYNNEISEKSEIFDDQFSVERPDGSNFTLKIRSTKLEDSAMYFCASSGQTNTEAFFGQGTRLTVV.